This T cell receptor beta chain was found in a study of blood T cell repertoires in COVID-19. Across the whole study: PBMCs, B-cell-depleted T cells, or T cells provided the cDNA or gDNA that made up the material.

The length of the CDR3 is 14 residues. V gave up 11 bases and J gave up 2 bases; unmatched junction bases: 6. Germline V gives CDR1 SEHNR, CDR2 FQNEAQ (reference sequence). Methods used by the authors: Reference gene primer amplification gave nucleated cell count estimates. The data were produced by immunoSEQ multiplex PCR, yet TCRdb's version contains in-frame clones alone and is incomplete. For V, J and clone size, that table is used; D and trimming come from the DNA. The data contain approximately 250,000 clones, 80% to 90% of them seen just once; the ten biggest clones take up 1.4%. The sample consisted of peripheral blood. V usage is TRBV7-9 and J usage is TRBJ2-1, with 10 bases matching TRBD2. The origin of this receptor is a woman aged 40 to 49 who had recovered from COVID-19. The CDR3 DNA reads as TGTGCCTCCTATACTAGCGGGGCCTACAATGAGCAGTTCTTC. It yields the protein CASYTSGAYNEQFF. The variable domain in full, with the rest retrieved from reference TRBV7-9 and TRBJ2-1, is DTGVSQNPRHKITKRGQNVTFRCDPISEHNRLYWYRQTLGQGPEFLTYFQNEAQLEKSRLLSDRFSAERPKGSFSTLEIQRTEQGDSAMYLCASYTSGAYNEQFFGPGTRLTVL.